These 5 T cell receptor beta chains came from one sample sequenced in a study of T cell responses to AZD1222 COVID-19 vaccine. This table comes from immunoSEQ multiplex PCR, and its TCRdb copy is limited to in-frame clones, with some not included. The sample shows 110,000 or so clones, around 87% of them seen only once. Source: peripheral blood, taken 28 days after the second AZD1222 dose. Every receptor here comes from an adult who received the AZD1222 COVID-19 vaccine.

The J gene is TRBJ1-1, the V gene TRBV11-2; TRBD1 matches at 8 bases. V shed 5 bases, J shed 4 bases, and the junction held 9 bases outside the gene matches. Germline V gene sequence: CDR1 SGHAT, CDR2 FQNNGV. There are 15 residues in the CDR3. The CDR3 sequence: CASSPGRGRLTEAFF. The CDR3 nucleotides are TGTGCCAGCAGCCCAGGCAGGGGGCGTCTCACTGAAGCTTTCTTT.

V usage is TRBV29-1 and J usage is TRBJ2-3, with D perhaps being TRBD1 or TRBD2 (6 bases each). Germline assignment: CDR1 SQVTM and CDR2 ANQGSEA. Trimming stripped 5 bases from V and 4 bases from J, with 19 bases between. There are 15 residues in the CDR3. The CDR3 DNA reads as TGCAGCGTTAACCGGGACACGGGAGTAGCAGATACGCAGTATTTT. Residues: CSVNRDTGVADTQYF.

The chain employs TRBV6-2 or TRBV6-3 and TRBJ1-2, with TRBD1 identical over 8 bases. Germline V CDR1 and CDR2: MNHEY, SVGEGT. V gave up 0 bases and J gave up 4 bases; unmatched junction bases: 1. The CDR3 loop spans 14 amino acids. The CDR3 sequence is CASSYSGQVYGYTF. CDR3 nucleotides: TGTGCCAGCAGTTACTCGGGACAGGTCTATGGCTACACCTTC.

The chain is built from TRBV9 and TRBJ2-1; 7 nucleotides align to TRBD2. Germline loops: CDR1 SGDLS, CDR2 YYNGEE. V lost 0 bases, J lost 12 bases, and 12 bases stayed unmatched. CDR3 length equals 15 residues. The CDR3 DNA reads TGTGCCAGCAGCGTAGCCGGTGGCGGGAGAGGTGGGCAGTTCTTC. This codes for CASSVAGGGRGGQFF.

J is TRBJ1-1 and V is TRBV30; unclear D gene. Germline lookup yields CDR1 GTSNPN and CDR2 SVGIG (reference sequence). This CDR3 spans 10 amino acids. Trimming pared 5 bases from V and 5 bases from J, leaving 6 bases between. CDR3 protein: CAWSGTEAFF. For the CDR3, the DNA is TGTGCCTGGTCTGGGACTGAAGCTTTCTTT.